Presented here are 11 T cell receptor beta chains from one specimen sequenced in a study of cytomegalovirus exposure and HLA in healthy donors. The PCR used 60 Vbeta and 13 Jbeta primers. Some clones are missing from TCRdb's copy, which holds only in-frame ones; the method was immunoSEQ multiplex PCR. The top ten clones hold about 2.9% of a sample with approximately 150,000 clones, less than 65% of them seen once. The sequenced material came from PBMCs. The receptors shown here come from a woman in her twenties or thirties in good health and CMV-seropositive.

V gene TRBV4-1 combines with J gene TRBJ2-7; D perhaps matches TRBD1 (7 bases). V lost 4 bases and J lost 0, with 10 bases in between. Germline V gene data show CDR1 as MGHRA and CDR2 as YSYEKL. This CDR3 contains 14 residues. The chain's CDR3 is CASSRGDSSYEQYF. As DNA, the CDR3 is TGCGCCAGCAGCCGGGGGGACAGCTCCTACGAGCAGTACTTC.

The rearrangement links TRBV9 to TRBJ1-4, with 9 bases aligning to TRBD1. V lost 3 bases to trimming and J lost 5 bases; unmatched junction nucleotides: 2. CDR3 length: 14 amino acids. Germline CDR1 reads SGDLS; CDR2 reads YYNGEE. CDR3 amino acids: CASSGGTGNEKLFF. CDR3 DNA: TGTGCCAGCAGCGGCGGGACAGGGAATGAAAAACTGTTTTTT.

V and J are TRBV5-1 and TRBJ2-2; 12 bases map to TRBD2. CDR1 is SGHRS, CDR2 YFSETQ, per germline. The J segment lost 6 bases and the V segment lost 4 bases, leaving 7 bases of the junction unmatched. This CDR3 region has 16 residues. CDR3 in DNA: TGCGCCAGCAGCCCGCGACTAGCGGGAGTTGCCGGGGAGCTGTTTTTT. This gives the protein CASSPRLAGVAGELFF. The complete variable domain, with remaining parts taken from reference TRBV5-1 and TRBJ2-2, reads KAGVTQTPRYLIKTRGQQVTLSCSPISGHRSVSWYQQTPGQGLQFLFEYFSETQRNKGNFPGRFSGRQFSNSRSEMNVSTLELGDSALYLCASSPRLAGVAGELFFGEGSRLTVL.

The V call is TRBV30, the J call TRBJ2-5; TRBD1 might be the D (6 bases). The CDR3 is made up of 15 amino acids. Trimming left V 2 bases short and J 5 bases short, with 18 bases between. Germline CDR1 is GTSNPN and CDR2 is SVGIG (reference sequence). CDR3 loop: CAWSRGWGRGETQYF. The CDR3 DNA sequence: TGTGCCTGGAGTAGAGGGTGGGGGCGAGGGGAGACCCAGTACTTC.

The rearrangement uses TRBV27 and TRBJ1-5; 7 bases align to TRBD1. The V segment lost 2 bases and the J segment 1 base; nucleotides outside the gene matches: 2. Germline CDR1 MNHEY, CDR2 SMNVEV (reference sequence). CDR3 length: 15 residues. CDR3 loop: CASSLVGQSNQPQHF. The CDR3 coding sequence is TGTGCCAGCAGTTTAGTGGGACAGAGCAATCAGCCCCAGCATTTT.

This clone was detected a few times. Other DNA sequences in this specimen translate into the identical CDR3. The gene calls are TRBV6-1 and TRBJ2-7; tentative D call: TRBD2 (5 bases). CDR3 length: 14 amino acids. Germline V lookup: CDR1 MNHNS, CDR2 SASEGT. Deletions cut 2 bases from V and 2 bases from J, with 10 bases between. Written as DNA, the CDR3 is TGTGCCAGCAGTGAAAGGAGGCAGGCCTACGAGCAGTACTTC. Amino acids: CASSERRQAYEQYF.

This clone was seen only once. V and J are TRBV27 and TRBJ1-1; D is unclear. Trimming shortened V by 0 bases and J by 4 bases, and 6 bases separated the two germline ends. The CDR3 covers 13 residues. Germline assignment: CDR1 MNHEY and CDR2 SMNVEV (reference sequence). The chain's CDR3 is CASSLSWSTEAFF. The CDR3 coding sequence is TGTGCCAGCAGTTTATCATGGAGCACTGAAGCTTTCTTT.

The chain has TRBV6-6 and TRBJ1-5; 9 bases match TRBD1. There are 13 residues in the CDR3. CDR1 is MNHNY and CDR2 is SVGAGI in the germline V gene (reference sequence). Trimming took 5 bases from V and 7 from J; bases not matched to a gene: 3. In DNA, the CDR3 is TGTGCCAGCAGTCTGGGACAGGGCCAGCCCCAGCATTTT. The encoded protein is CASSLGQGQPQHF.

The J gene is TRBJ2-1, the V gene TRBV7-9; D perhaps matches TRBD1 (5 bases). The germline CDR1 and CDR2 sequences are SEHNR and FQNEAQ (reference sequence). The CDR3 has 15 residues. The V end was cut by 6 bases, the J end by 9 bases, with 21 bases between. CDR3 nucleotides: TGTGCCAGCAGTTCCGCCGACGTTTGGGGCAGTGAGCAGTTCTTC. This sequence encodes CASSSADVWGSEQFF.

This clone was found a few times. The chain has TRBV5-1 and TRBJ1-3; possibly TRBD1 for D (5 bases). With 2 bases removed from V and 2 bases from J, the gap between germline ends came to 20 bases. Germline V gene sequence: CDR1 SGHRS, CDR2 YFSETQ. This CDR3 spans 18 amino acids. The DNA for the CDR3 is TGCGCCAGCAGCTTTAATCAGGCACGGCAGGGTACTGGAAACACCATATATTTT. The encoded protein is CASSFNQARQGTGNTIYF.

CDR3 sequence reads: CASSQAATGKDEKLFF. CDR3 in DNA: TGCGCCAGCAGCCAAGCCGCCACCGGGAAGGATGAAAAACTGTTTTTT. This rearrangement joins TRBV4-1 to TRBJ1-4; D uncertain. CDR1 MGHRA and CDR2 YSYEKL come from the germline V gene. The CDR3 runs to 16 residues. Trimming left V 1 base short and J 6 bases short, with 15 bases between.